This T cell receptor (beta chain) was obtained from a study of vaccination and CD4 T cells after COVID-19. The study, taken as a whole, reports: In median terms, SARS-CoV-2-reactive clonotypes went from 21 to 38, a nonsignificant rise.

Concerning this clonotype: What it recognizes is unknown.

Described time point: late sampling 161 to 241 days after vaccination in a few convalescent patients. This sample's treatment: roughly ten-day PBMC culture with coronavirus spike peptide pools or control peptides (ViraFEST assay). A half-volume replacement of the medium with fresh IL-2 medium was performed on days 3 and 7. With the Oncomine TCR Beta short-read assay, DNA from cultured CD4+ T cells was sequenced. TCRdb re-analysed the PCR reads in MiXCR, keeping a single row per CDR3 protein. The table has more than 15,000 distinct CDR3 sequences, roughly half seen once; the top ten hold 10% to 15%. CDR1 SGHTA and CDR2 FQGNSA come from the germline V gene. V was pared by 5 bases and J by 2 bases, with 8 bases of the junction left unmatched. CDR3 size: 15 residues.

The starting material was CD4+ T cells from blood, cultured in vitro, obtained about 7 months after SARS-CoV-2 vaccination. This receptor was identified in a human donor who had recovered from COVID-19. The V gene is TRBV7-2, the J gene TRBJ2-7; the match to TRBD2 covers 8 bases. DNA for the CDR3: TGTGCCAGCAGCCGAAGGGGACTAGGCACCTACGAGCAGTACTTC. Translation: CASSRRGLGTYEQYF.